This T cell receptor (beta chain) was sequenced in a study of long-term antiretroviral therapy in people with HIV. With 5 bases removed from V and 6 bases from J, the gap between germline ends came to 13 bases. Germline lookup yields CDR1 LNHDA and CDR2 SQIVND (reference sequence). This CDR3 comprises 13 residues. Samples were assayed with immunoSEQ v3.0 at survey level. The data were produced by immunoSEQ multiplex PCR, yet TCRdb's version contains in-frame clones alone and is incomplete. Of about 33,000 clones in the sample, roughly 96% were seen once. This sequence was found in a man younger than 45 with HIV. The gene calls are TRBV19 and TRBJ1-1; D is unclear. The specimen was unsorted PBMCs, collected roughly 6.9 years after starting antiretroviral therapy. The CDR3 is CASSDSGRAEAFF. CDR3 nucleotide sequence: TGTGCCAGTAGTGACTCTGGCCGGGCTGAAGCTTTCTTT.